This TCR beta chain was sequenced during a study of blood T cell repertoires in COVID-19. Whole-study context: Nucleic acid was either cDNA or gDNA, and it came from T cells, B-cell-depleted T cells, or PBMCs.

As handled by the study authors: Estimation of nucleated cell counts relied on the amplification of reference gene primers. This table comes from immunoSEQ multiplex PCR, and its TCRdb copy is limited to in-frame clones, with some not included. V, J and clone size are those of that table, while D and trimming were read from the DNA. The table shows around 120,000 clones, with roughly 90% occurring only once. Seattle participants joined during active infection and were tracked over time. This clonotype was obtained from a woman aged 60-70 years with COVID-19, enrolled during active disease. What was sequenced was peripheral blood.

CDR3 in DNA: TGTGCCAGCAGCCAAATACCGGGACAGGGTACTGAGCAGTTCTTC. Translated, it gives CASSQIPGQGTEQFF. The genes are TRBV3-1 (or the pseudogene TRBV3-2) and TRBJ2-1; TRBD1 matches at 9 bases. With V trimmed by 2 bases and J by 9 bases, 8 bases remained unmatched. This CDR3 spans 15 amino acids. In germline, CDR1 is LGHDT, CDR2 YNNKEL (reference sequence).